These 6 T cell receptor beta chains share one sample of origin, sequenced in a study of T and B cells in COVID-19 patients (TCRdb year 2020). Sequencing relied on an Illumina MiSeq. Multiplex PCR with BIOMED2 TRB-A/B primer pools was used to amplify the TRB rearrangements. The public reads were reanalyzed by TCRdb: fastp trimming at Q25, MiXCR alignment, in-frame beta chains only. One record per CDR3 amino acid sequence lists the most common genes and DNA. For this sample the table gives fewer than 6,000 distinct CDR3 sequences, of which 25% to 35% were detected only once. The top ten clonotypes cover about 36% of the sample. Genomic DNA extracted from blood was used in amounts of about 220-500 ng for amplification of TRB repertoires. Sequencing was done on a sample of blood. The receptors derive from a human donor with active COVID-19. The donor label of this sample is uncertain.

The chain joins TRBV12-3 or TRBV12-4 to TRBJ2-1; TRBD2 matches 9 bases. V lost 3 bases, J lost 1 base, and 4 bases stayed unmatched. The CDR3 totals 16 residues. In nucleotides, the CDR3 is TGTGCCAGCAGTTTGAGCCTAGCGGGGTCCTACAATGAGCAGTTCTTC. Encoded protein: CASSLSLAGSYNEQFF.

The CDR3 region is CASSHTRTSGYEQYF. CDR3 bases: TGTGCCAGCAGCCATACGCGGACTAGCGGCTACGAGCAGTACTTC. The V call is TRBV11-3, the J call TRBJ2-7; 10 bases map to TRBD2. Germline-derived CDR1 and CDR2 are SGHNT and YENEEA. V lost 5 bases to trimming and J lost 3 bases; unmatched junction nucleotides: 7. The CDR3 has 15 amino acids.

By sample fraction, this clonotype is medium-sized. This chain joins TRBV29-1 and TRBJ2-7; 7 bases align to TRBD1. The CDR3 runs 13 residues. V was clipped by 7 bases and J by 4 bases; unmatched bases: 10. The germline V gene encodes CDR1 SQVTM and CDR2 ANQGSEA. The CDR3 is CSAIDRVNYEQYF. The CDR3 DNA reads TGCAGCGCTATCGACAGGGTCAATTACGAGCAGTACTTC.

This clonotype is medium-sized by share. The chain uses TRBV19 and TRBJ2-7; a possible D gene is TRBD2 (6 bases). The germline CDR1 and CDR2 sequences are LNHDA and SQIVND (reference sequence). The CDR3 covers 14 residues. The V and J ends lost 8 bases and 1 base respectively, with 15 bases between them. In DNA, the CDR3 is TGTGCCAGTGCCCCGAGCGGGTTATCCTACGAGCAGTACTTC. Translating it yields CASAPSGLSYEQYF.

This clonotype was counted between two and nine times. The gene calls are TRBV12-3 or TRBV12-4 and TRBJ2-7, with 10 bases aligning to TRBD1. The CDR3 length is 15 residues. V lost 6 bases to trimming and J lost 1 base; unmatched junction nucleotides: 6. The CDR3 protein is CASRLGTGDSYEQYF. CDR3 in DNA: TGTGCCAGCAGACTAGGGACAGGGGATTCCTACGAGCAGTACTTC.

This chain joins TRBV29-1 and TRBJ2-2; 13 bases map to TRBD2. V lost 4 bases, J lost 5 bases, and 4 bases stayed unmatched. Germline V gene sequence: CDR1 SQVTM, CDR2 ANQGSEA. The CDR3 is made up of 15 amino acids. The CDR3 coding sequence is TGCAGCGTTGTTGCACTAGCGGGAGGGACCGGGGAGCTGTTTTTT. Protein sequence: CSVVALAGGTGELFF.